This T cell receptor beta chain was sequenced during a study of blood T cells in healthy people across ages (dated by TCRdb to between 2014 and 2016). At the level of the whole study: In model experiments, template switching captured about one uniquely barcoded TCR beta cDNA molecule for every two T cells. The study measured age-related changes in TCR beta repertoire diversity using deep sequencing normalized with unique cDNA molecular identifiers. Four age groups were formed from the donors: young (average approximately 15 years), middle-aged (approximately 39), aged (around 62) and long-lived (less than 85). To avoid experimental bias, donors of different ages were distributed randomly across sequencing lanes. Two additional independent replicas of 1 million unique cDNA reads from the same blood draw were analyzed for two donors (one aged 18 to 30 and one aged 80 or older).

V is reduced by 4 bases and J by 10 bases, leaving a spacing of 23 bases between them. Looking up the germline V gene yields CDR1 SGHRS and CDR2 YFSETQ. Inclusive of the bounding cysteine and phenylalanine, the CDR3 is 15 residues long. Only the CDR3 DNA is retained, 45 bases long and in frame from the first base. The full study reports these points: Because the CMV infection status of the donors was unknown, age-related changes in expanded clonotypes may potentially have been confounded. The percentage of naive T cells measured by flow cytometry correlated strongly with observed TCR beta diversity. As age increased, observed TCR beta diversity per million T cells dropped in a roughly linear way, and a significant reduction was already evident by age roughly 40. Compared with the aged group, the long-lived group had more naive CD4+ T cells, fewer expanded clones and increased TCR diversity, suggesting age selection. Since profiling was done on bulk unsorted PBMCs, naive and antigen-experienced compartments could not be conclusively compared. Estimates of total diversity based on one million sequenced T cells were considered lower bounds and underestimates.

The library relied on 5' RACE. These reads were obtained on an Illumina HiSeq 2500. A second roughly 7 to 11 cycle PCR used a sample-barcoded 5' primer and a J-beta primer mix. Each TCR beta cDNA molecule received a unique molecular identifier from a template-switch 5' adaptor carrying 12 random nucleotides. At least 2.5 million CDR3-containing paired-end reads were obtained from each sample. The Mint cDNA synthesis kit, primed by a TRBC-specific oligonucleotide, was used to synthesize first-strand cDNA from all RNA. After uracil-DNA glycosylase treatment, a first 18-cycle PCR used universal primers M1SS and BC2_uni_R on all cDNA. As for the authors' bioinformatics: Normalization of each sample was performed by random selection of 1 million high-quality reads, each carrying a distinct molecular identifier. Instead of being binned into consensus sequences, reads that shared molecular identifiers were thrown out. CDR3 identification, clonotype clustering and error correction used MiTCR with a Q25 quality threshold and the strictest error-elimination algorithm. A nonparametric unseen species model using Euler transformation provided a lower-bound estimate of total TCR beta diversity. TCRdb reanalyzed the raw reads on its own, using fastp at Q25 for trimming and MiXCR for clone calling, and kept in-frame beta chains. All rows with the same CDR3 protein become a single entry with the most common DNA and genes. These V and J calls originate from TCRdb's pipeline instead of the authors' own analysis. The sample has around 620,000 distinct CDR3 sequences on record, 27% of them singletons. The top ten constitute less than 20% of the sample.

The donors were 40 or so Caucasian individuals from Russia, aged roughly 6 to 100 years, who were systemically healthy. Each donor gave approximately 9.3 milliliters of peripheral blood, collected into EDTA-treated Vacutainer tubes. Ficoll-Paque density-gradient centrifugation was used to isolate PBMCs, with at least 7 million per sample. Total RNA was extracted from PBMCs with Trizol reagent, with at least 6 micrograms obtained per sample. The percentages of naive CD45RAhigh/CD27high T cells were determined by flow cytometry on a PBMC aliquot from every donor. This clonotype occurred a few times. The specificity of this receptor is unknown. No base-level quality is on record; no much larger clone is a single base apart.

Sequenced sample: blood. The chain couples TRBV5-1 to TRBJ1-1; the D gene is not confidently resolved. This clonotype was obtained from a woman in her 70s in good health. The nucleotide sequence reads TGCGCCAGCAGCCCCGATATGGCGGGGTCGAGGAGAGCTTTCTTT. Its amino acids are CASSPDMAGSRRAFF.